This passage covers 8 T cell receptor beta chains from one sample sequenced in a study of CD8 T cells in Susac syndrome. An input of about 0.5 to 1 ug of RNA was subjected to reverse transcription using random hexamers. One entry per CDR3 protein results from TCRdb running MiXCR on the immunoSEQ multiplex PCR reads. The sample carries some 150,000 distinct CDR3 sequences, 85% to 95% recorded once. Sequenced material: CD4+ T cells from PBMCs. Receptors originate from a human donor with Susac syndrome.

The chain combines TRBV30 with TRBJ1-1, with D maybe TRBD1 (6 bases). The CDR3 is 12 amino acids. Germline-derived CDR1 and CDR2 are GTSNPN and SVGIG (reference sequence). The CDR3 sequence is CACQQGHTEAFF. The CDR3 DNA is TGTGCATGCCAGCAGGGGCACACTGAAGCTTTCTTT.

J is TRBJ1-4 and V is TRBV30; D unclear. The CDR3 loop spans 13 amino acids. V was cut by 0 bases and J by 5 bases, with 7 bases left in between. Germline CDR1 reads GTSNPN; CDR2 reads SVGIG (reference sequence). This CDR3 is CAWSVQPNEKLFF. The CDR3, as DNA: TGTGCCTGGAGTGTACAGCCCAATGAAAAACTGTTTTTT.

The V call is TRBV27, the J call TRBJ2-7; 8 bases fit TRBD2. The ends lost 4 bases at V and 1 base at J; junction bases unmatched: 9. Per the germline V gene, CDR1 is MNHEY and CDR2 is SMNVEV (reference sequence). The CDR3 runs 16 residues. CDR3 region: CASSSRGKRGSYEQYF. The CDR3 nucleotides are TGTGCCAGCAGTTCCCGTGGGAAGCGGGGGTCCTACGAGCAGTACTTC.

The chain carries TRBV25-1 and TRBJ2-7; 8 bases fit TRBD2. The V gene's germline CDR1 is MGHDK and CDR2 SYGVNS. V trimming: 2 bases; J trimming: 2 bases; junction bases outside the gene matches: 8. The CDR3 is made up of 16 amino acids. The CDR3: CASSEVTSGVAYEQYF. The CDR3 DNA is TGTGCCAGCAGTGAAGTAACTAGCGGCGTAGCCTACGAGCAGTACTTC.

J is TRBJ2-3 and V is TRBV20-1; D tentatively reads TRBD1 or TRBD2 (6 bases each). In germline, CDR1 is DFQATT, CDR2 SNEGSKA (reference sequence). V was shortened by 6 bases and J by 3 bases, with 13 bases between the two germline ends. The CDR3 spans 13 residues. The CDR3 sequence: CSAEGGKTDTQYF. CDR3 bases: TGCAGTGCCGAAGGGGGGAAGACAGATACGCAGTATTTT.

This clonotype was picked up one time. This chain uses TRBV28 with TRBJ2-2; TRBD1 agrees at 11 bases. V lost 6 bases, J lost 6 bases, and 3 bases stayed unmatched. The CDR3 spans 14 residues. In germline, CDR1 is MDHEN, CDR2 SYDVKM. CDR3 protein: CASRGTGGPGELFF. In nucleotides, the CDR3 is TGTGCCAGCAGGGGGACAGGGGGGCCCGGGGAGCTGTTTTTT.

CDR3 coding DNA: TGTGCCAGCAGTTTAGCCGCTTTTAACTATGGCTACACCTTC. This codes for CASSLAAFNYGYTF. The chain is built from TRBV12-3 or TRBV12-4 and TRBJ1-2, with unresolved D. V was pared by 0 bases and J by 1 base, with 6 bases between. The CDR3 loop spans 14 amino acids.

The V and J genes are TRBV4-1 and TRBJ2-7, with TRBD1 matching over 9 bases. The CDR3 is 15 amino acids. Trimming removed 4 bases from V and 6 bases from J; junction bases left unmatched: 10. Germline values: CDR1 MGHRA, CDR2 YSYEKL. CDR3 sequence (DNA): TGCGCCAGCAGCCCAGGGGGGACAGGGTATTCCGAGCAGTACTTC. Its translation: CASSPGGTGYSEQYF.